The present entry profiles one T cell receptor beta chain with its context. The antigen is undetermined. Time point of the sample: week 23, last vaccination. In every dose of vaccine, 300 ug of mutant IDH1 20-mer peptide was given alongside topical imiquimod. These data belong to a study of a mutant IDH1 vaccine in newly diagnosed glioma. Background on the study: Patients got their first vaccination 4-6 weeks after radiotherapy alone, or with temozolomide cycles. Sex among treated patients split roughly 60% male, around 40% female; mean age was roughly 40 years. Every participant had undergone radiotherapy, temozolomide, or both before, and most underwent both.

The method was immunoSEQ multiplex PCR; TCRdb's version includes in-frame clones alone and lacks a portion of them. The table shows about 65,000 clones, with approximately 85% occurring only once. The clonotype comes from a man younger than 45 with glioma. This sample comprised PBMCs, obtained from a glioma patient whose treatment included an IDH1 peptide vaccine.

For the CDR3, the DNA is TGCGCCAGCAGCCTAACTTTTAAGGGTTCTGGAAACACCATATATTTT. It yields the protein CASSLTFKGSGNTIYF. The gene calls are TRBV5-1 and TRBJ1-3; D gene uncertain. Germline assignment: CDR1 SGHRS and CDR2 YFSETQ. The CDR3 is 16 residues long. Trimming took off 4 bases at V and 1 base at J, with 15 bases between the two ends.